This T cell receptor (beta chain) was found in a study of radiotherapy plus CTLA-4 blockade in lung cancer. Produced via immunoSEQ multiplex PCR; TCRdb's table is partial and in-frame only. The sample holds about 84,000 clones, 72% seen once. Lung cancer patients with chemo-refractory metastatic non-small-cell disease were given focal radiation plus CTLA-4 blockade with ipilimumab. Germline V gene sequence: CDR1 SNHLY, CDR2 FYNNEI. The V end lost 6 bases, the J end lost 6 bases, and 18 bases lay between the germline ends. CDR3 length equals 15 residues. The specimen was peripheral blood, collected from a patient treated with radiotherapy plus ipilimumab. The rearrangement links TRBV2 to TRBJ2-1, with a possible D match to TRBD2 (5 bases). This sequence originates from a human donor with non-small cell lung cancer that progressed on radiotherapy plus ipilimumab. Here the CDR3 DNA reads TGTGCCAGCAGAATTTTTATTGGGAGTACCAATGAGCAGTTCTTC. Amino acids: CASRIFIGSTNEQFF.